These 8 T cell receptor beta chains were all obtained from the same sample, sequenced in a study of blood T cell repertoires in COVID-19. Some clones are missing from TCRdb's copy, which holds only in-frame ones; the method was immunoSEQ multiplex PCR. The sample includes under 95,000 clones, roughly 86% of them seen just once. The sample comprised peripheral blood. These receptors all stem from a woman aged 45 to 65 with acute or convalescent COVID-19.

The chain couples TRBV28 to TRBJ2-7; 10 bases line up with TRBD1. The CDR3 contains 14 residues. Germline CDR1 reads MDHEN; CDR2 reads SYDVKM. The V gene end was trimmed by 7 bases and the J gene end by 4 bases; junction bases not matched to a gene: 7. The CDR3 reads CASIPGQGIYEQYF. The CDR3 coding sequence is TGTGCCAGCATCCCGGGACAGGGGATATACGAGCAGTACTTC.

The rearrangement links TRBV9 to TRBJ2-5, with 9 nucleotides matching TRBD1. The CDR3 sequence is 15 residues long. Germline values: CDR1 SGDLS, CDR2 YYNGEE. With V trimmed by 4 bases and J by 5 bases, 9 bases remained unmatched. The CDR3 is CASSPGTGSWETQYF. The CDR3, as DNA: TGTGCCAGCAGCCCGGGGACAGGGAGCTGGGAGACCCAGTACTTC.

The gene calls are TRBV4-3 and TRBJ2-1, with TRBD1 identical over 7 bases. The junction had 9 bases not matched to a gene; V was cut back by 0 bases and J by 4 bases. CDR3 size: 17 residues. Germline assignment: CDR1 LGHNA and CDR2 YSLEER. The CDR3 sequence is CASSQDSLGRGYNEQFF. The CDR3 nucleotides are TGCGCCAGCAGCCAAGATTCTTTGGGCAGGGGGTACAATGAGCAGTTCTTC.

The CDR3 nucleotides read TGTGCCAGCAGCTCACGGGGGGGGACCTACAATGAGCAGTTCTTC. Protein: CASSSRGGTYNEQFF. The V call is TRBV13, the J call TRBJ2-1; 8 bases fit TRBD2. From germline, CDR1 is PRHDT and CDR2 FYEKMQ (reference sequence). V trimming: 4 bases; J trimming: 2 bases; junction bases outside the gene matches: 4. CDR3 size: 15 residues.

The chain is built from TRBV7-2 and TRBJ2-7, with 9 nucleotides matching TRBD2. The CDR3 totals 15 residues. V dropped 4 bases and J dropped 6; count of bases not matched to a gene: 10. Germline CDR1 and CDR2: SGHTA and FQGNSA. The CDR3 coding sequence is TGTGCCAGCAGCTCGAGTAGCGGGGGCCGTCCCGAGCAGTACTTC. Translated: CASSSSSGGRPEQYF.

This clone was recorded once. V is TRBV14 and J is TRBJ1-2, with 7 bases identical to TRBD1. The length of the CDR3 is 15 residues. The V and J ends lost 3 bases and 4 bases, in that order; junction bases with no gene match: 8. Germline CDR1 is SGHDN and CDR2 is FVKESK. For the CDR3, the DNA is TGTGCCAGCAGCCAGGTCCAGGGGGAATTCTATGGCTACACCTTC. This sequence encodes CASSQVQGEFYGYTF.

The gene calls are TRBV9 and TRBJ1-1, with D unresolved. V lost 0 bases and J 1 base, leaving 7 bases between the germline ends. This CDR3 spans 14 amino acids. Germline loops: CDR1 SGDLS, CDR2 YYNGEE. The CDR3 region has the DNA TGTGCCAGCAGCGTAGGGCACCGGAACACTGAAGCTTTCTTT. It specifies CASSVGHRNTEAFF.

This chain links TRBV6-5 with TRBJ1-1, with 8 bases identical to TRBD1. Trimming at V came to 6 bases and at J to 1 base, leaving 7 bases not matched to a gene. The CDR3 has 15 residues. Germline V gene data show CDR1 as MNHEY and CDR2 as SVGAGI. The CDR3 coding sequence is TGTGCCAGCAGGCATAGGACAGGGAAGAACACTGAAGCTTTCTTT. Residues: CASRHRTGKNTEAFF.